The sequence of this T cell receptor (beta chain) was determined in a study of CD8 T cells in Susac syndrome. CDR1 and CDR2 from the germline V gene are SQVTM and ANQGSEA. Germline trimming cut 7 bases from V and 9 bases from J; bases unmatched to any gene: 14. The CDR3 contains 14 residues. Random hexamers primed reverse transcription of about 0.45 to 1 ug RNA. TCRdb fed the immunoSEQ multiplex PCR reads into MiXCR, producing one record per CDR3 protein. The table includes over 70,000 distinct CDR3 sequences, 95% to 96% detected once. The sample consisted of CD8+ T cells from PBMCs. This sequence joins TRBV29-1 and TRBJ2-1; 8 bases align to TRBD1. The sequence was collected from a human donor with Susac syndrome. CDR3 sequence: CSGYEGRGQSEQFF. CDR3 coding DNA: TGCAGCGGTTATGAGGGCAGGGGGCAAAGTGAGCAGTTCTTC.